Below are 14 T cell receptor beta chains sequenced from a single sample in a study of T-cell reconstitution after alpha-beta-depleted transplantation in children. This sample's TCRbeta library carried unique molecular identifier barcodes. TCRdb processed the PCR reads anew with MiXCR; each CDR3 protein has one entry. The sample holds 200,000 to 250,000 distinct CDR3 sequences, around 9.6% seen once. The sequences come from PBMCs from the stem cell graft donor, collected from the stem cell graft. The origin of the receptors is a human donor who donated a stem cell graft to a child with acute lymphoblastic leukemia.

The chain carries TRBV6-5 and TRBJ1-2; D remains ambiguous. The germline V gene encodes CDR1 MNHEY and CDR2 SVGAGI. The germline V and J ends were trimmed by 4 bases and 6 bases, with 15 bases remaining between them. The length of the CDR3 is 14 residues. CDR3 nucleotides: TGTGCCAGCAGTTCTAGAGGACGTAAGGATGGCTACACCTTC. It codes for CASSSRGRKDGYTF.

This clonotype was found a few times. The V call is TRBV5-4, the J call TRBJ2-3; no clear D. This CDR3 spans 13 amino acids. The V gene's germline CDR1 is SGHNT and CDR2 YYREEE (reference sequence). V lost 5 bases, J lost 5 bases, and 12 bases lay in between. The CDR3: CASSHQLGDTQYF. DNA of the CDR3: TGTGCCAGCAGTCATCAACTTGGAGATACGCAGTATTTT.

The CDR3 protein is CSATGGYGYTF. CDR3 sequence (DNA): TGCAGTGCTACAGGGGGCTATGGCTACACCTTC. V and J are TRBV20-1 and TRBJ1-2; 7 bases are a match to TRBD1. In germline, CDR1 is DFQATT, CDR2 SNEGSKA (reference sequence). The CDR3 has 11 amino acids. The V segment lost 4 bases and the J segment 4 bases; nucleotides outside the gene matches: 0.

This clonotype was counted ten times or more. V usage is TRBV29-1 and J usage is TRBJ2-4; 8 nucleotides agree with TRBD1. Trimming removed 6 bases from V and 7 bases from J; junction bases left unmatched: 11. CDR1 and CDR2 (germline): SQVTM, ANQGSEA. This CDR3 spans 14 amino acids. The chain's CDR3 is CSVDAGTGGNIQYF. The CDR3 bases are TGCAGCGTCGATGCCGGGACAGGAGGGAACATTCAGTACTTC.

There are a few counts of this clonotype. The rearrangement uses TRBV3-1 and TRBJ1-5; D may be TRBD1 (5 bases). The CDR3 loop spans 15 amino acids. V gave up 0 bases and J gave up 3 bases, with 9 bases separating them. Germline V lookup: CDR1 LGHDT, CDR2 YNNKEL (reference sequence). This chain's CDR3 is CASSQEGGYNQPQHF. CDR3 DNA: TGTGCCAGCAGCCAAGAGGGGGGTTACAATCAGCCCCAGCATTTT.

This clonotype has at least ten counts. V usage is TRBV5-1 and J usage is TRBJ2-3; 12 bases align to TRBD2. This CDR3 is built from 15 residues. Germline V lookup: CDR1 SGHRS, CDR2 YFSETQ. Germline trimming cut 4 bases from V and 2 bases from J; bases unmatched to any gene: 2. CDR3 bases: TGCGCCAGCAGCAGACTAGCGGGGGACACAGATACGCAGTATTTT. Amino acids: CASSRLAGDTDTQYF.

The rearrangement joins TRBV5-1 to TRBJ2-7, with TRBD1 matching over 8 bases. Germline CDR1 and CDR2: SGHRS and YFSETQ. The CDR3 sequence is 15 residues long. Trimming removed 4 bases from V and 7 bases from J; junction bases left unmatched: 13. The CDR3 nucleotides read TGCGCCAGCAGCGAATTGACAGGGGACCTGGGGGAGCAGTACTTC. This codes for CASSELTGDLGEQYF.

This clonotype was detected ten times or more. This chain links TRBV6-1 with TRBJ1-2, with 8 positions matching TRBD1. J lost 5 bases, V lost 8 bases, and 10 bases had no gene match. Germline V CDR1 and CDR2: MNHNS, SASEGT. CDR3 length: 14 amino acids. Here the CDR3 reads CASARQGLGYGYTF. CDR3 nucleotides: TGTGCCAGCGCCCGACAGGGGTTAGGATATGGCTACACCTTC.

The chain has TRBV5-1 and TRBJ1-2, with a possible D match to TRBD1 (6 bases). Germline CDR1 reads SGHRS; CDR2 reads YFSETQ. The CDR3 runs 14 residues. The ends were cut back, 3 bases at V and 5 bases at J, with 14 bases in the middle. CDR3 bases: TGCGCCAGCAGCTCGGAGGGCAGGGGTTATGGCTACACCTTC. Translating it yields CASSSEGRGYGYTF. Looking up the rest from reference TRBV5-1 and TRBJ1-2 gives the full variable domain: KAGVTQTPRYLIKTRGQQVTLSCSPISGHRSVSWYQQTPGQGLQFLFEYFSETQRNKGNFPGRFSGRQFSNSRSEMNVSTLELGDSALYLCASSSEGRGYGYTFGSGTRLTVV.

This clonotype appeared a few times. The chain joins TRBV6-5 to TRBJ2-5; D is perhaps TRBD1 (6 bases). The CDR3 contains 16 residues. Germline V CDR1 and CDR2: MNHEY, SVGAGI. V lost 0 bases to trimming and J lost 1 base, with 12 bases between them. The DNA of the CDR3 is TGTGCCAGCAGTTACTCAGGTACCAGGGGCCAAGAGACCCAGTACTTC. This sequence encodes CASSYSGTRGQETQYF.

This sequence joins TRBV20-1 and TRBJ2-7; 9 bases line up with TRBD2. The CDR3 runs to 12 residues. V lost 6 bases, J lost 4 bases, and 4 bases stayed unmatched. The germline V gene has CDR1 DFQATT and CDR2 SNEGSKA (reference sequence). CDR3 loop: CSAARGGYEQYF. CDR3 nucleotides: TGCAGTGCCGCGCGGGGGGGATACGAGCAGTACTTC.

This clonotype has a count of ten or more. The rearrangement links TRBV4-1 to TRBJ2-1; 9 bases align to TRBD2. The CDR3 totals 15 residues. Germline V CDR1 and CDR2: MGHRA, YSYEKL. V shed 1 base, J shed 4 bases, and the junction held 2 bases outside the gene matches. The CDR3 coding sequence is TGCGCCAGCAGCCAAGCAGCGGGGGGTTACAATGAGCAGTTCTTC. Translation gives CASSQAAGGYNEQFF.

This clonotype was seen repeatedly, ten times or more. The rearrangement joins TRBV10-3 to TRBJ2-2; TRBD1 aligns across 8 bases. This CDR3 region has 14 residues. V dropped 10 bases and J dropped 3; count of bases not matched to a gene: 7. Germline CDR1 reads ENHRY; CDR2 reads SYGVKD. The CDR3 protein is CATKTGVDTGELFF. DNA for the CDR3: TGTGCCACCAAGACAGGGGTGGACACCGGGGAGCTGTTTTTT.

The V gene is TRBV9, the J gene TRBJ2-1, with D possibly being TRBD2 (6 bases). The CDR3 extends over 18 amino acids. The ends were cut back, 1 base at V and 0 bases at J, with 17 bases in the middle. Germline V gene data show CDR1 as SGDLS and CDR2 as YYNGEE. The CDR3 DNA reads TGTGCCAGCAGCGTAACTAGCCAGGTGGGGTTCTCCTACAATGAGCAGTTCTTC. Translated, it gives CASSVTSQVGFSYNEQFF.